Listed below are T cell receptor beta chains from one sample, sequenced in a study of shared T cell receptors in the human thymus. Profiling relied on immunoSEQ multiplex PCR, and the TCRdb table lists in-frame clones only, not all of them. The data contain 700,000 or so clones, approximately 85% of them singletons. These sequences were also reported in another study, on human thymus T cells.

The specimen was thymocytes. Receptor source: a girl less than two years old with a congenital heart defect. Both conserved end residues are part of each CDR3. Each record gives: V gene, D gene, J gene, clone size, CDR3 protein, CDR3 DNA. A D gene is named only where the DNA matches it firmly. Where a row states a size, it is once, few, many or the class of an expanded clone; other rows omit it.

TRBV7-2	-	TRBJ2-7	once	CASSFRGEQYF	TGTGCCAGCAGCTTCAGAGGCGAGCAGTACTTC
TRBV13	TRBD1	TRBJ1-2	-	CASSSGQTYGYTF	TGTGCCAGCAGCTCGGGACAGACCTATGGCTACACCTTC
TRBV13	TRBD1	TRBJ1-2	once	CASSSGPGTGFGYTF	TGTGCCAGCAGCTCAGGGCCCGGGACAGGGTTTGGCTACACCTTC
TRBV15	TRBD2	TRBJ2-3	-	CATRLAGGTDTQYF	TGTGCCACCCGACTAGCGGGGGGCACAGATACGCAGTATTTT
TRBV29-1	TRBD1	TRBJ2-3	-	CSVQRQGLVTDTQYF	TGCAGCGTACAGAGACAGGGTCTAGTGACAGATACGCAGTATTTT
TRBV5-6	TRBD1	TRBJ2-7	-	CASSRDRALSIINF	TGTGCCAGCAGTCGGGACAGGGCATTATCCATAATCAACTTC
TRBV6-1	-	TRBJ2-3	-	CASRDRGADTQYF	TGTGCCAGCAGGGACAGAGGGGCAGATACGCAGTATTTT
TRBV5-1	-	TRBJ2-2	-	CASRLVLNTGELFF	TGCGCCAGCCGACTAGTTCTAAACACCGGGGAGCTGTTTTTT
TRBV5-6	-	TRBJ2-1	-	CASSFRWPPEDNEQFF	TGTGCCAGCAGCTTTAGGTGGCCTCCAGAGGACAATGAGCAGTTCTTC
TRBV4-3	TRBD2	TRBJ2-7	once	CAKQLKPRASGPYEQYF	TGCGCCAAGCAGCTAAAACCTAGGGCTAGCGGGCCCTACGAGCAGTACTTC
TRBV27	-	TRBJ1-1	-	CASSKQHEYTEAFF	TGTGCCAGCAGTAAACAGCACGAGTACACTGAAGCTTTCTTT
TRBV20-1	-	TRBJ2-7	-	CSAPQVYEQYF	TGCAGTGCTCCACAGGTCTACGAGCAGTACTTC
TRBV5-1	TRBD2	TRBJ2-7	-	CASSNPLAGASEQYF	TGCGCCAGCAGCAACCCTCTAGCGGGGGCGTCGGAGCAGTACTTC
TRBV5-5	-	TRBJ1-5	-	CASSLGAGLLNQPQHF	TGTGCCAGCAGCTTGGGCGCGGGTCTCCTAAATCAGCCCCAGCATTTT
TRBV7-7	TRBD2	TRBJ2-1	-	CASSLLAGNDEQFF	TGTGCCAGCAGCTTACTAGCGGGGAACGATGAGCAGTTCTTC
TRBV28	-	TRBJ1-5	-	CASRTANSNQPQHF	TGTGCCAGCAGGACAGCTAATAGCAATCAGCCCCAGCATTTT
TRBV9	-	TRBJ1-6	-	CASSQGLGYYSPLHF	TGTGCCAGCAGCCAGGGATTGGGCTACTATTCACCCCTCCACTTT
TRBV27	TRBD1	TRBJ1-5	-	CASSFQGVSRADQPQHF	TGTGCCAGCAGTTTCCAGGGGGTGAGCAGGGCAGATCAGCCCCAGCATTTT
TRBV11-2	TRBD1	TRBJ1-1	-	CASSLRQGAEAFF	TGTGCCAGCAGCTTGAGACAGGGGGCTGAAGCTTTCTTT
TRBV7-2	TRBD1	TRBJ1-6	-	CASSPQGQGDTPLHF	TGTGCCAGCAGCCCGCAAGGACAGGGTGATACACCCCTCCACTTT
TRBV10-1	TRBD1	TRBJ1-1	-	CASRETGGEAFF	TGCGCCAGCAGAGAGACAGGGGGCGAAGCTTTCTTT
TRBV6-6	-	TRBJ1-5	-	CASSFTGLQPQHF	TGTGCCAGCAGTTTCACAGGGCTCCAGCCCCAGCATTTT
TRBV5-1	TRBD1	TRBJ1-2	-	CASSSNPNRGREGYTF	TGCGCCAGCAGCTCGAACCCCAACAGGGGGCGAGAAGGCTACACCTTC
TRBV5-5	-	TRBJ2-5	-	CASSAHPDWTIQETQYF	TGTGCCAGCAGCGCACACCCGGACTGGACCATTCAAGAGACCCAGTACTTC
TRBV7-2	TRBD2	TRBJ2-3	-	CASSRRLAGGSTDTQYF	TGTGCCAGCAGCCGCCGACTAGCGGGGGGTAGCACAGATACGCAGTATTTT
TRBV30	-	TRBJ1-1	once	CAWSARVPKNTEAFF	TGTGCCTGGAGTGCCCGGGTCCCAAAGAACACTGAAGCTTTCTTT
TRBV30	TRBD2	TRBJ2-1	-	CAWSGLAGGVEQFF	TGTGCCTGGAGTGGCCTAGCGGGGGGGGTTGAGCAGTTCTTC
TRBV7-2	TRBD1	TRBJ1-2	-	CASRPRVPITGGSHYGYTF	TGTGCCAGCAGACCCCGGGTCCCTATCACAGGGGGCTCGCACTATGGCTACACCTTC
TRBV7-9	-	TRBJ2-5	-	CASSARLDWQQTQYF	TGTGCCAGCAGCGCCCGACTAGATTGGCAACAGACCCAGTACTTC
TRBV11-2	TRBD2	TRBJ2-2	-	CASSSRTSGFTGELFF	TGTGCCAGCAGCTCCAGGACTAGCGGGTTCACCGGGGAGCTGTTTTTT
TRBV9	-	TRBJ1-2	-	CASSAPKAGRGTGYTF	TGTGCCAGCAGCGCACCAAAGGCAGGGAGGGGGACTGGCTACACCTTC
TRBV6-4	TRBD2	TRBJ2-1	-	CASRPLAGGPYEQFF	TGTGCCAGCAGGCCCCTAGCGGGGGGGCCTTATGAGCAGTTCTTC
TRBV4-3	-	TRBJ1-2	-	CASSQDPIVLPYGYTF	TGCGCCAGCAGCCAAGATCCGATAGTGCTCCCCTATGGCTACACCTTC
TRBV10-3	-	TRBJ2-3	-	CAAHGPTMGAEDF	TGTGCCGCGCACGGCCCGACGATGGGGGCCGAGGATTTT
TRBV5-1	TRBD2	TRBJ2-1	-	CASFPGLAGGRTRNEQFF	TGCGCCAGTTTTCCGGGACTAGCGGGGGGACGGACCAGGAATGAGCAGTTCTTC
TRBV7-7	TRBD1	TRBJ2-6	-	CASSHCGQGNSGANVLTF	TGTGCTAGCAGCCACTGCGGACAGGGAAACTCTGGGGCCAACGTCCTGACTTTC
TRBV29-1	TRBD1	TRBJ1-1	-	CSVGQPSGAFF	TGCAGCGTGGGACAGCCCTCTGGGGCTTTCTTT
TRBV11-2	TRBD2	TRBJ2-4	-	CASSSGGLAGPKTRNIQYF	TGTGCCAGCAGCTCGGGGGGACTAGCGGGGCCGAAAACGAGAAACATTCAGTACTTC
TRBV27	-	TRBJ2-4	-	CASSTGAGRTKNIQYF	TGTGCCAGCAGTACCGGGGCAGGGAGGACCAAAAACATTCAGTACTTC
TRBV9	TRBD1	TRBJ2-2	once	CASSANIRQGARAGELFF	TGTGCCAGCAGCGCCAATATTAGACAGGGGGCGAGGGCCGGGGAGCTGTTTTTT